This TCR beta chain is from a study of cytomegalovirus exposure and HLA in healthy donors. The CDR3 spans 14 residues. V lost 0 bases to trimming and J lost 8 bases; unmatched junction nucleotides: 9. Germline lookup yields CDR1 GTSNPN and CDR2 SVGIG (reference sequence). PCR employed 60 Vbeta and 13 Jbeta primers. Source study methods: Later, 80 million or so unique TCR beta chains were counted in an analysis, and about 10 million of them were shared. Sequencing used immunoSEQ multiplex PCR; TCRdb keeps in-frame clones, though not all of them. Clone size and the V and J calls come from that table; the DNA yielded D and trimming. The sample has approximately 120,000 clones, approximately 80% seen once.

This receptor was taken from a man between 25 and 39 years old in good health and CMV-seronegative. V is TRBV30 and J is TRBJ1-2; TRBD1 agrees at 7 bases. Sequenced input: PBMCs. The CDR3 loop is CAWSVRRKDRGYTF. DNA for the CDR3: TGTGCCTGGAGTGTACGGAGGAAGGACAGGGGCTACACCTTC.